This T cell receptor beta chain originates from a study of shared clonotypes between healthy human individuals. TCRdb keeps only in-frame clones here, not all; method: immunoSEQ multiplex PCR. The sample lists roughly 500,000 clones, roughly 80% occurring once. This CDR3 comprises 16 residues. Germline V gene sequence: CDR1 SGHAT, CDR2 FQNNGV. J was trimmed by 6 bases and V by 5 bases; bases with no gene match: 8. The chain links TRBV11-2 to TRBJ2-7; TRBD2 agrees at 15 bases. The sample comprised PBMCs. The clonotype was recovered from a woman aged 40 to 50 in good health. Some clones in this sample may be carry-over from other donors' samples. The CDR3 loop is CASSPQGLAGGGEQYF. CDR3 nucleotide sequence: TGTGCCAGCAGCCCCCAAGGACTAGCGGGAGGGGGCGAGCAGTACTTC.